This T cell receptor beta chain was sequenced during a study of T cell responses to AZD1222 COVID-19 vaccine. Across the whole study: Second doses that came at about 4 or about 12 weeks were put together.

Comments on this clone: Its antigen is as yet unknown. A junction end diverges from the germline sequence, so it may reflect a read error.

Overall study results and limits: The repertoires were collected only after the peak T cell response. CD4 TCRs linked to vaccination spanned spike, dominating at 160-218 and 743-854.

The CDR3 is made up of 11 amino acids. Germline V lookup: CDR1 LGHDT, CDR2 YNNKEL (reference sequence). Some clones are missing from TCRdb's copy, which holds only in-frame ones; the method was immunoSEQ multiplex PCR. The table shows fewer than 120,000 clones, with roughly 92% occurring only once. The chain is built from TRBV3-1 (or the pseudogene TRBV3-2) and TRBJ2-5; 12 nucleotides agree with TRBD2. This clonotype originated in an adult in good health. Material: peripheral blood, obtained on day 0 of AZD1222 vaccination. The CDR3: CASSQGTSGDF. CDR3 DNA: TGTGCCAGCAGCCAAGGGACTAGCGGGGACTTC.